A single sample is the source of the 10 T cell receptor beta chains below, sequenced in a study of blood T cells in healthy people across ages. Combining a sample-barcoded 5' primer with a J-beta primer mix, a second PCR ran for 7 to 11 cycles. One entry per CDR3 protein, called by TCRdb with MiXCR from the 5' RACE reads. Of roughly 800,000 distinct CDR3 sequences listed, approximately 25% are singletons. These data also featured in a second study, about T cells of mothers and their children.

Sequenced material: blood. The origin of the receptors is a boy between 10 and 17 years old in good health.

This clonotype was counted between two and nine times. The gene calls are TRBV7-3 and TRBJ2-2; TRBD2 matches 7 bases. J was trimmed by 4 bases and V by 3 bases; bases with no gene match: 8. The CDR3 is made up of 16 amino acids. Germline V lookup: CDR1 SGHTA, CDR2 FQGTGA. CDR3 coding DNA: TGTGCCAGCAGCTTGACCACAGCGGGACGCACCGGGGAGCTGTTTTTT. Translating gives CASSLTTAGRTGELFF.

This clonotype was detected a few times. The gene calls are TRBV4-2 and TRBJ1-1, with a tentative D call TRBD1 (6 bases). From germline, CDR1 is LGHNA and CDR2 YNFKEQ. The CDR3 is made up of 12 amino acids. Trimming removed 2 bases from V and 11 bases from J, with 12 bases in between. CDR3 coding DNA: TGTGCCAGCAGCCAAATGACAGGTGGGGCTTTCTTT. This codes for CASSQMTGGAFF.

The chain joins TRBV11-2 to TRBJ1-4, with 7 positions matching TRBD1. Germline assignment: CDR1 SGHAT and CDR2 FQNNGV. The CDR3 totals 16 residues. Germline trimming cut 5 bases from V and 5 bases from J; bases unmatched to any gene: 11. The CDR3 coding sequence is TGTGCCAGCAGCCCCACGGAGGGACAGCTGAATGAAAAACTGTTTTTT. Its translation: CASSPTEGQLNEKLFF.

The chain joins TRBV27 to TRBJ1-5; weak D call: TRBD1 (6 bases). Trimming stripped 7 bases from V and 1 base from J, with 17 bases between. CDR1 is MNHEY and CDR2 is SMNVEV in the germline V gene (reference sequence). This CDR3 has 16 amino acids. The CDR3 is CASTQIFQGSNQPQHF. In DNA form, the CDR3 reads TGTGCCAGCACCCAGATTTTCCAGGGGAGCAATCAGCCCCAGCATTTT.

This clonotype was picked up a small number of times. The chain carries TRBV20-1 and TRBJ1-1, with 7 bases that match TRBD1. CDR1 and CDR2 from the germline V gene are DFQATT and SNEGSKA (reference sequence). V shed 6 bases and J 4 bases; nucleotides not matched to a gene: 5. CDR3 size: 12 residues. The CDR3 DNA sequence: TGCAGTGCGATCAGGGGGGGCACTGAAGCTTTCTTT. This codes for CSAIRGGTEAFF.

This clonotype has more than one count but fewer than ten. This sequence joins TRBV6-2 or TRBV6-3 and TRBJ2-5; no clear D. Germline loops: CDR1 MNHEY, CDR2 SVGEGT. The CDR3 totals 15 residues. Trimming stripped 2 bases from V and 0 bases from J, with 10 bases between. CDR3: CASSYVGTNQETQYF. The CDR3 region has the DNA TGTGCCAGCAGTTACGTCGGAACGAACCAAGAGACCCAGTACTTC.

This clonotype was seen only once. The V gene is TRBV6-2 or TRBV6-3, the J gene TRBJ2-7; 13 bases are a match to TRBD2. This CDR3 spans 16 amino acids. Germline CDR1 is MNHEY and CDR2 is SVGEGT. Trimming took 6 bases from V and 2 from J; bases not matched to a gene: 7. CDR3 coding DNA: TGTGCCAGCAGCCCCAACGGACTAGCGGGGGCCTACGAGCAGTACTTC. As protein: CASSPNGLAGAYEQYF.

The sample holds a few counts of this clonotype. The chain carries TRBV9 and TRBJ2-7; D remains ambiguous. V dropped 4 bases and J dropped 3 bases, with 14 bases sitting between them. Germline loops: CDR1 SGDLS, CDR2 YYNGEE. The CDR3 is 14 residues long. The CDR3, as DNA: TGTGCCAGCAGCCCACGTGCGATGGACTACGAGCAGTACTTC. It encodes CASSPRAMDYEQYF.

V is TRBV27 and J is TRBJ2-5, with D possibly matching TRBD2 (7 bases). Per the germline V gene, CDR1 is MNHEY and CDR2 is SMNVEV (reference sequence). The germline V and J ends were trimmed by 8 bases and 5 bases, with 18 bases remaining between them. The CDR3 runs 14 residues. The CDR3 loop reads CASSRYGGRETQYF. CDR3 in DNA: TGTGCCAGCTCGCGGTACGGGGGGCGTGAGACCCAGTACTTC.

This clonotype turned up a few times. The genes are TRBV27 and TRBJ1-1, with TRBD1 as a possible D gene (5 bases). Trimming stripped 5 bases from V and 1 base from J, with 11 bases between. The germline gives CDR1 MNHEY, CDR2 SMNVEV (reference sequence). The CDR3 extends over 14 amino acids. CDR3 in DNA: TGTGCCAGCAGTACCCCGGACACGAACACTGAAGCTTTCTTT. Translated, it gives CASSTPDTNTEAFF.